This T cell receptor (beta chain) was sequenced in a study of lymphopenia after photon versus proton radiotherapy. Produced via immunoSEQ multiplex PCR; TCRdb's table is partial and in-frame only. The table shows about 68,000 clones, with just over 90% occurring only once. V lost 6 bases, J lost 5 bases, and 5 bases stayed unmatched. This CDR3 contains 12 residues. The V gene's germline CDR1 is SQVTM and CDR2 ANQGSEA. This rearrangement joins TRBV29-1 to TRBJ2-5; 8 nucleotides agree with TRBD1. The material sequenced was peripheral blood, taken from a patient treated with photon-based radiotherapy. This clonotype was obtained from a woman in her 70s with pancreatic cancer. Here the CDR3 DNA reads TGCAGCGTGGACCGGACAGGGGAGACCCAGTACTTC. Its protein is CSVDRTGETQYF.